What follows are 17 T cell receptor beta chains derived from one specimen sequenced in a study of blood T cell repertoires in COVID-19. Sequencing used immunoSEQ multiplex PCR; TCRdb keeps in-frame clones, though not all of them. The repertoire holds 230,000 or so clones, with roughly four fifths as singletons. The sequencing sample was made of peripheral blood. The origin of the receptors is a woman older than 75 with COVID-19, enrolled during active disease.

V is TRBV12-3 or TRBV12-4 and J is TRBJ2-5; tentatively, D is TRBD2 (6 bases). This CDR3 has 12 amino acids. V was clipped by 8 bases and J by 4 bases, with 11 bases between them. CDR3 nucleotides: TGTGCCAGCGGTCGGGGAGGAGAGACCCAGTACTTC. Translated: CASGRGGETQYF.

This clone is a singleton in its sample. The chain carries TRBV30 and TRBJ2-2; TRBD2 aligns across 8 bases. This CDR3 contains 14 residues. Germline CDR1 reads GTSNPN; CDR2 reads SVGIG (reference sequence). V lost 3 bases, J lost 4 bases, and 4 bases stayed unmatched. As DNA, the CDR3 is TGTGCCTGGAGGAAAGCGGGAGCCACCGGGGAGCTGTTTTTT. Protein product: CAWRKAGATGELFF.

The rearrangement joins TRBV5-4 to TRBJ1-1; 7 bases are a match to TRBD1. This CDR3 has 16 amino acids. In germline, CDR1 is SGHNT, CDR2 YYREEE (reference sequence). V lost 3 bases, J lost 1 base, and 9 bases stayed unmatched. In DNA, the CDR3 is TGTGCCAGCAGCTCCCCGACAGGGAATGGGAACACTGAAGCTTTCTTT. Translation gives CASSSPTGNGNTEAFF.

The CDR3 nucleotides read TGCGCCAGCAGCCAAGATTATAACAGGGGGTCTTATAGCAATCAGCCCCAGCATTTT. Amino acid sequence: CASSQDYNRGSYSNQPQHF. This rearrangement joins TRBV4-1 to TRBJ1-5; 8 bases are shared with TRBD1. The trim removed 0 bases at V and 0 bases at J, leaving 10 bases unmatched. This CDR3 contains 19 residues. Per the germline V gene, CDR1 is MGHRA and CDR2 is YSYEKL.

This clone was seen a handful of times. The rearrangement uses TRBV6-2 or TRBV6-3 and TRBJ1-2; perhaps TRBD1 as D (5 bases). Germline values: CDR1 MNHEY, CDR2 SVGEGT. V lost 2 bases to trimming and J lost 2 bases, with 9 bases between them. This CDR3 comprises 14 residues. The DNA for the CDR3 is TGTGCCAGCAGTTACCCGACAGCCAACTATGGCTACACCTTC. Amino acids: CASSYPTANYGYTF.

The chain joins TRBV19 to TRBJ1-2; possibly TRBD1 for D (5 bases). Germline-derived CDR1 and CDR2 are LNHDA and SQIVND (reference sequence). V lost 1 base to trimming and J lost 5 bases, with 17 bases between them. This CDR3 has 16 residues. The CDR3 sequence is CASSIGQPQRGYGYTF. Written as DNA, the CDR3 is TGTGCCAGTAGTATAGGACAGCCTCAACGGGGGTATGGCTACACCTTC.

The chain recombines TRBV11-1 with TRBJ2-5; 9 bases are a match to TRBD2. The CDR3 is made up of 14 amino acids. Germline assignment: CDR1 SGHAT and CDR2 FQDESV (reference sequence). J gave up 3 bases and V 3 bases, and 2 bases lay outside the gene matches. The CDR3 sequence is CASSFGGREETQYF. The CDR3 DNA follows: TGTGCCAGCAGCTTTGGCGGGAGGGAAGAGACCCAGTACTTC.

The genes are TRBV6-1 and TRBJ2-1; D possibly corresponds to TRBD2 (5 bases). Germline-derived CDR1 and CDR2 are MNHNS and SASEGT. The CDR3 covers 15 residues. V lost 2 bases to trimming and J lost 0 bases, with 8 bases between them. CDR3 in DNA: TGTGCCAGCAGTGAAACTAGGAGCTCCTACAATGAGCAGTTCTTC. This codes for CASSETRSSYNEQFF.

The chain couples TRBV7-2 to TRBJ1-2, with 8 positions matching TRBD1. CDR1 is SGHTA, CDR2 FQGNSA, per germline. The CDR3 loop spans 13 amino acids. With V trimmed by 4 bases and J by 7 bases, 5 bases remained unmatched. The CDR3 nucleotides are TGTGCCAGCAGCTCAGGGGGCCGGGGTGGCTACACCTTC. The encoded protein is CASSSGGRGGYTF.

V and J are TRBV5-1 and TRBJ1-2; the D is unclear. This CDR3 region has 12 residues. Germline assignment: CDR1 SGHRS and CDR2 YFSETQ. The V end lost 4 bases, the J end lost 6 bases, and 10 bases lay between the germline ends. CDR3 nucleotide sequence: TGCGCCAGCAGCCGGGTCGGCGATGGCTACACCTTC. As protein: CASSRVGDGYTF.

This chain links TRBV5-1 with TRBJ2-3, with TRBD2 matching over 8 bases. In germline, CDR1 is SGHRS, CDR2 YFSETQ. V shed 0 bases, J shed 5 bases, and the junction held 17 bases outside the gene matches. This CDR3 region has 19 residues. The CDR3 nucleotides are TGCGCCAGCAGCTTGGAACCCCCTGGACTAGCTCCGAGTAGAGATACGCAGTATTTT. Its protein is CASSLEPPGLAPSRDTQYF.

The J gene is TRBJ1-4, the V gene TRBV3-1 (or the pseudogene TRBV3-2); D remains unclear. This CDR3 has 14 amino acids. V dropped 2 bases and J dropped 8 bases, with 12 bases sitting between them. Germline-derived CDR1 and CDR2 are LGHDT and YNNKEL (reference sequence). The CDR3 sequence: CASSQYTGTEKLFF. The CDR3 bases are TGTGCCAGCAGCCAATATACGGGTACCGAAAAACTGTTTTTT.

This clone showed up just a few times. This chain links TRBV18 with TRBJ1-2, with 10 nucleotides matching TRBD1. V trimming: 6 bases; J trimming: 3 bases; junction bases outside the gene matches: 7. This CDR3 spans 15 amino acids. Looked up from germline, CDR1 is KGHSH and CDR2 is LQKENI. The CDR3, as DNA: TGTGCCAGCTCCCCCGGGACAGGGGTTGACTATGGCTACACCTTC. The encoded protein is CASSPGTGVDYGYTF.

This clone was observed once. The chain carries TRBV30 and TRBJ2-3, with 14 bases fitting TRBD2. CDR3 length: 15 amino acids. Per the germline V gene, CDR1 is GTSNPN and CDR2 is SVGIG (reference sequence). After removal of 1 base from V and 6 bases from J, the junction contained 3 bases not matched to a gene. The CDR3: CAWSDGTSGGDTQYF. CDR3 bases: TGTGCCTGGAGTGACGGGACTAGCGGGGGTGATACGCAGTATTTT.

This clone was detected many times. The chain carries TRBV5-1 and TRBJ1-2; D gene unclear. Trimming pared 1 base from V and 4 bases from J, leaving 11 bases between. Germline CDR1 and CDR2: SGHRS and YFSETQ. This CDR3 is built from 14 residues. The CDR3 nucleotides are TGCGCCAGCAGCTTGCCGCAGGCTTCCTATGGCTACACCTTC. The encoded protein is CASSLPQASYGYTF.

The rearrangement uses TRBV6-5 and TRBJ2-7, with a tentative D call TRBD2 (5 bases). V lost 1 base and J 7 bases, leaving 8 bases between the germline ends. The CDR3 sequence is 12 residues long. Germline CDR1 MNHEY, CDR2 SVGAGI. The CDR3 bases are TGTGCCAGCAGTTACTTTTCGGGGGAGCAGTACTTC. It yields the protein CASSYFSGEQYF.

J is TRBJ2-5 and V is TRBV10-3, with 8 bases that match TRBD1. The ends lost 5 bases at V and 2 bases at J; junction bases unmatched: 4. CDR1 ENHRY and CDR2 SYGVKD come from the germline V gene. CDR3 length equals 14 residues. CDR3 bases: TGTGCCATCAGTACCGGGACAGGACAAGAGACCCAGTACTTC. Its protein product is CAISTGTGQETQYF.